This T cell receptor beta chain was obtained from a study of T cell repertoires in cytomegalovirus infection. For the study at large: The authors relied on CMV epitopes, both recently identified HLA-C-restricted and well-studied HLA-B-restricted. Indications of both CMV infection and matching HLA type were provided by public TCR beta signatures.

CDR1 SEHNR and CDR2 FQNEAQ come from the germline V gene (reference sequence). The CDR3 is made up of 12 amino acids. V lost 4 bases to trimming and J lost 1 base, with 4 bases between them. Via MiXCR, TCRdb re-called the reads, giving one row per CDR3 protein. There are about 57,000 distinct CDR3 sequences in the sample; 20% occur only once, and over 65% lies in the top ten. For this clonotype: The antigen remains unidentified.

The origin of this receptor is a human donor in good health (CMV status not recorded). Some clones in this sample may be carry-over from other donors' samples. Sequenced material: CD8+ T cells from cultured PBMCs, taken from culture after CMV antigen stimulation. The chain recombines TRBV7-9 with TRBJ1-1, with D unclear. In nucleotides, the CDR3 is TGTGCCAGCAGCTGGGGGAACACTGAAGCTTTCTTT. Translation: CASSWGNTEAFF.